The present TCR beta chain was sequenced within a study of blood T cell repertoires in COVID-19. The CDR3 sequence is 13 residues long. Germline loops: CDR1 MNHEY, CDR2 SVGAGI. The repertoire was sequenced with immunoSEQ multiplex PCR; TCRdb's copy has only in-frame clones and lacks some. The sample has approximately 440,000 clones, around 90% seen once. The clonotype was recovered from a woman aged 18-29 years who had recovered from COVID-19. The sample taken for sequencing was PBMCs or T cells enriched from blood (not recorded which). The V gene is TRBV6-5, the J gene TRBJ2-1, with a weak D call TRBD2 (5 bases). The CDR3 loop is CSATEGTNNEQFF. In nucleotides, the CDR3 is TGTTCCGCTACAGAGGGAACTAACAATGAGCAGTTCTTC.